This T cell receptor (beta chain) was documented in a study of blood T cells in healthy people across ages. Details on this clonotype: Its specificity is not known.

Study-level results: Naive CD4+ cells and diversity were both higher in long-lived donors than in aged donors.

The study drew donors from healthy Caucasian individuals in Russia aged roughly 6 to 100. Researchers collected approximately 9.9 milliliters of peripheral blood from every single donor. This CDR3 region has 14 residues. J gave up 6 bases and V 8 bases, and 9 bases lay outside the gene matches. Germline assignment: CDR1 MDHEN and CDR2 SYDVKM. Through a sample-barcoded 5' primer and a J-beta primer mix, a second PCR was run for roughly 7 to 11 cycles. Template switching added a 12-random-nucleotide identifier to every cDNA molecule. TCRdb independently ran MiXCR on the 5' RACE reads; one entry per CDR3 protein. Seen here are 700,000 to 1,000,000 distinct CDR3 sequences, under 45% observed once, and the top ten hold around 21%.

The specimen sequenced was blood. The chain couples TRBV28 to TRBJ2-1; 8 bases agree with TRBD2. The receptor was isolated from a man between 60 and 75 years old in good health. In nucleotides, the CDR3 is TGTGCCAGCCAAGTCAAGCGGGGGAGCAATGAGCAGTTCTTC. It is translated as CASQVKRGSNEQFF.